This record looks at one T cell receptor (beta chain) sequence and its context. In the original workflow: Amplification of reference gene primers provided the estimated nucleated cell counts. Generated by immunoSEQ multiplex PCR, the TCRdb table keeps only in-frame clones and is missing some. The DNA was the basis for D and trimming; V, J and clone size are from that table. The sample contains more than 50,000 clones, roughly 90% of which appear only once. These data are taken from a study of blood T cell repertoires in COVID-19. Study-level information: Spain, Italy and the United States supplied samples that represented acute and convalescent COVID-19. Sources were T cells, B-cell-depleted T cells, or PBMCs; the material itself was cDNA or gDNA.

Trimming cost V 4 bases and J 1 base; bases outside gene matches: 7. Germline V gene data show CDR1 as SQVTM and CDR2 as ANQGSEA. The CDR3 contains 15 residues. This TCR was recovered from a human donor in a cohort sampled during active COVID-19. Sequencing used peripheral blood. The chain couples TRBV29-1 to TRBJ2-7, with TRBD1 matching 10 bases. The CDR3 DNA is TGCAGCGTTGTCCTTGGGGACAGGGGTTCCTACGAGCAGTACTTC. Translating gives CSVVLGDRGSYEQYF.